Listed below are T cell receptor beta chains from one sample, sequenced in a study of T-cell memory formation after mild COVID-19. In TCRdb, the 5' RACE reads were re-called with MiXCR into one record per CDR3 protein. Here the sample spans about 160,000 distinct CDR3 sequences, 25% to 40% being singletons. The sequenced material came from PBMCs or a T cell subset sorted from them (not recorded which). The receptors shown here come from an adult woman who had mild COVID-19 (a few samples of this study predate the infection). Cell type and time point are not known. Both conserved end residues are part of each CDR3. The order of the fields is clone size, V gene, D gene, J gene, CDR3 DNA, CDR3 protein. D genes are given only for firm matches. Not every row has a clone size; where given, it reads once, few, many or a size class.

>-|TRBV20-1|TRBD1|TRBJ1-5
TGCAGTGCTAGAAGGACAGGGGCCCTTTATAGCAATCAGCCCCAGCATTTT
CSARRTGALYSNQPQHF
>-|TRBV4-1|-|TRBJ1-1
TGCGCCAGCAGCCAAGGACACCTGAACACTGAAGCTTTCTTT
CASSQGHLNTEAFF
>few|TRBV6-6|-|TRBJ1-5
TGTGCCAGCAGTTATGAAGGCAATCAGCCCCAGCATTTT
CASSYEGNQPQHF
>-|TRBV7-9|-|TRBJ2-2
TGTGCCAGCACCATCCAGGGGGGCCCCAACACCGGGGAGCTGTTTTTT
CASTIQGGPNTGELFF
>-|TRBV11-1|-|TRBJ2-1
TGTGCCAGCAGTCGGGAACAAAGCTCCTACAATGAGCAGTTCTTC
CASSREQSSYNEQFF
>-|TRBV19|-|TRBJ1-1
TGTGCCAGTAGTATATCCGCGGGGATCACTGAAGCTTTCTTT
CASSISAGITEAFF
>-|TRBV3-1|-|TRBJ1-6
TGTGCCAGCAGCCTCAGTGGGCAGGGTAATTCACCCCTCCACTTT
CASSLSGQGNSPLHF
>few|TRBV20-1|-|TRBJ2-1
TGCAGTGCTAGAGATCGCGAAGGAGGCCGTAACTACAATGAGCAGTTCTTC
CSARDREGGRNYNEQFF
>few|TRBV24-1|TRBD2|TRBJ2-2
TGTGCCACCAGTGACTTTCTGACGGGACTAGCGGGAGGGCCTGCGAGCACCGGGGAGCTGTTTTTT
CATSDFLTGLAGGPASTGELFF
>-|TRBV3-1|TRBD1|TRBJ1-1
TGTGCCAGCAGCCAAGGTACGACAGGGGGGACTGAAGCTTTCTTT
CASSQGTTGGTEAFF
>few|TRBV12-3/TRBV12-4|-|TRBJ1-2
TGTGCCAGCAGCAGACAGGCTTACTATGGCTACACCTTC
CASSRQAYYGYTF
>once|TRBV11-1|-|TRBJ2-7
TGTGCCAGCAGCTCAGACTTATCCTACGAGCAGTACTTC
CASSSDLSYEQYF
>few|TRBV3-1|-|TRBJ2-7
TGTGCCAGCAGCCAAGAAGGTACAGACTACGAGCAGTACTTC
CASSQEGTDYEQYF
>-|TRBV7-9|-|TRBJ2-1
TGTGCCAGCAGCTTAGTGCCTAGGGCCTACAATGAGCAGTTCTTC
CASSLVPRAYNEQFF
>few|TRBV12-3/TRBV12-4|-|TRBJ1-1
TGTGCCAGCAGACCCACCGGGGTCGGTGGCACTGAAGCTTTCTTT
CASRPTGVGGTEAFF
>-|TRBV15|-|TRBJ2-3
TGTGCCACCAGCAGAGCCGGAGGGGGGGGCACAGATACGCAGTATTTT
CATSRAGGGGTDTQYF
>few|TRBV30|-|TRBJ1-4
TGTGCCTGGAGTGTACCAGGTCCTAGGGCGGAAAAACTGTTTTTT
CAWSVPGPRAEKLFF
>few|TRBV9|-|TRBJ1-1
TGTGCCAGCAGCGTAGAGGGAGAGGCGAACACTGAAGCTTTCTTT
CASSVEGEANTEAFF
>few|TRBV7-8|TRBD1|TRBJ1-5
TGTGCCAGCAGCCTACAGGGGATGGGGTCTCAGCCCCAGCATTTT
CASSLQGMGSQPQHF
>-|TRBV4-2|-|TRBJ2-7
TGTGCCAGCAGCCAAGATGGGTTTGGCATTGCGGCCTACGAGCAGTACTTC
CASSQDGFGIAAYEQYF